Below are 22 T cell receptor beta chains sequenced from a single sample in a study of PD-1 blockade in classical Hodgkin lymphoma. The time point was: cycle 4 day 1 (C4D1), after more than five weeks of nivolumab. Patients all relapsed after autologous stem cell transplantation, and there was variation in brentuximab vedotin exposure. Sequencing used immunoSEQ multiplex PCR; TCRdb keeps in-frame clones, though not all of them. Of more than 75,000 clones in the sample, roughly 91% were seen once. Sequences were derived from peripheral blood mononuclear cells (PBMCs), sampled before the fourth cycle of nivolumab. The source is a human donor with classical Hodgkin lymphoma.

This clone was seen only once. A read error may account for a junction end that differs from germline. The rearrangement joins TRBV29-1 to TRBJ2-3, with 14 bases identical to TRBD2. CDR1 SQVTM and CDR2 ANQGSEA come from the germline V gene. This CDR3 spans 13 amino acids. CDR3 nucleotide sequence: TGCAGCGTTCTGGGACTAGCGGGAGATTCGCAGTATTTT. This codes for CSVLGLAGDSQYF.

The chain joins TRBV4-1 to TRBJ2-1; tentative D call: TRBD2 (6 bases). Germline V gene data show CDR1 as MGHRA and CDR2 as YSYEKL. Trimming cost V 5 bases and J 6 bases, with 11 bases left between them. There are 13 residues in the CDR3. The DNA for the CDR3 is TGCGCCAGCAGCGGAACGGGAGCCAATGAGCAGTTCTTC. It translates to CASSGTGANEQFF.

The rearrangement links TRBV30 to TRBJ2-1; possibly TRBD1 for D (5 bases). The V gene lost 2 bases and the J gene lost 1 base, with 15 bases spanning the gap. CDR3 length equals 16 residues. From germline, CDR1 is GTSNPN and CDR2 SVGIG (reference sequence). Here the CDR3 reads CAWSRSDRRSYNEQFF. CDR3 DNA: TGTGCCTGGAGTCGCAGCGACAGACGGTCCTACAATGAGCAGTTCTTC.

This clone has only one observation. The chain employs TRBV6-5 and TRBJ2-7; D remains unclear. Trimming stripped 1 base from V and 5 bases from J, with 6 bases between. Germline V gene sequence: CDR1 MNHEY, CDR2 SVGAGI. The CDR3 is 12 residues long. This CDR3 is CASSYFGNEQYF. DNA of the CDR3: TGTGCCAGCAGTTACTTTGGCAACGAGCAGTACTTC.

The CDR3 bases are TGTGCCAGCAGCTTAGACCAGGGGCACAATGAGCAGTTCTTC. Translation: CASSLDQGHNEQFF. This chain connects TRBV7-9 to TRBJ2-1, with D perhaps matching TRBD1 (6 bases). With 1 base removed from V and 5 bases from J, the gap between germline ends came to 9 bases. The CDR3 extends over 14 amino acids. Germline CDR1 reads SEHNR; CDR2 reads FQNEAQ (reference sequence).

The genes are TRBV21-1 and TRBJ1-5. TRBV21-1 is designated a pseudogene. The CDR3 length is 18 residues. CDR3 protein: CASSKLDSRVSGSQPQHF. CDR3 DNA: TGTGCCAGCAGCAAATTGGACAGCCGAGTGAGCGGGAGTCAGCCCCAGCATTTT.

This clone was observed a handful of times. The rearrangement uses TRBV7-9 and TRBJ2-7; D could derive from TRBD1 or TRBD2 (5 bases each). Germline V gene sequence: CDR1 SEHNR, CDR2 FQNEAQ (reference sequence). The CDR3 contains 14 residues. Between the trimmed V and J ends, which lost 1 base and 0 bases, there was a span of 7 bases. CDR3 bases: TGTGCCAGCAGCTTAGGGGACGCCTCCTACGAGCAGTACTTC. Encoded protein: CASSLGDASYEQYF.

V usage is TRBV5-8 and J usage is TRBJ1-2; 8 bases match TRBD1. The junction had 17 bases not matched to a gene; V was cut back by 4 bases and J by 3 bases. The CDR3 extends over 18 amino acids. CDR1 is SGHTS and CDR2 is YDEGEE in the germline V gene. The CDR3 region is CASSGPGTGYQQDYGYTF. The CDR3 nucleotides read TGTGCCAGCAGCGGACCCGGGACAGGCTACCAGCAGGACTATGGCTACACCTTC.

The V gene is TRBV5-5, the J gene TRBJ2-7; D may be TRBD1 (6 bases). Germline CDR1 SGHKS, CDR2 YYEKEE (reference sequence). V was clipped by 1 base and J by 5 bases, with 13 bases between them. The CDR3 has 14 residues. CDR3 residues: CASSLIPGANEQYF. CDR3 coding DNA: TGTGCCAGCAGCTTGATACCAGGGGCTAACGAGCAGTACTTC.

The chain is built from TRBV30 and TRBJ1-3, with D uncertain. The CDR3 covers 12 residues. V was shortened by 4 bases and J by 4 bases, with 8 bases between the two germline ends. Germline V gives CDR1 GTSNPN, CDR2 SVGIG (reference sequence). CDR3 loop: CAWKALGNTIYF. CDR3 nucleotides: TGTGCCTGGAAGGCATTGGGAAACACCATATATTTT.

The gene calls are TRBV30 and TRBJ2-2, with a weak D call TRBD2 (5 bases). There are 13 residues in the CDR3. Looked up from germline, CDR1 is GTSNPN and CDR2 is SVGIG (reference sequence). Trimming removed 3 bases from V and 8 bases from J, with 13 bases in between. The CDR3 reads CAWRTVGVGELFF. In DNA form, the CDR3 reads TGTGCCTGGAGGACCGTCGGGGTGGGGGAGCTGTTTTTT.

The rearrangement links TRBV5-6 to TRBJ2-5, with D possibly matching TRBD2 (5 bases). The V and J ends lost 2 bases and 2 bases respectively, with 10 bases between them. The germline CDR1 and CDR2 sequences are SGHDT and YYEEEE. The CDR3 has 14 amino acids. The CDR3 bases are TGTGCCAGCAGCTTTCGGAGGCGGCAAGAGACCCAGTACTTC. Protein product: CASSFRRRQETQYF.

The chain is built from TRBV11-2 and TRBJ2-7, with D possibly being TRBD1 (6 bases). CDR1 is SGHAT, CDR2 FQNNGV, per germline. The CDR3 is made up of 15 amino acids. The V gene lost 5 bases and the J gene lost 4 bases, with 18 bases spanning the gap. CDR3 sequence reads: CASSPINRVSYEQYF. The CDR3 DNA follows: TGTGCCAGCAGCCCTATTAACAGGGTTTCGTACGAGCAGTACTTC.

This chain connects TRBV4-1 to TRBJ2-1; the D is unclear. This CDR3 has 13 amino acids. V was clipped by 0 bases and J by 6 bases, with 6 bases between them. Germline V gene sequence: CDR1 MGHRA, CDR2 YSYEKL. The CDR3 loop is CASSQDSVNEQFF. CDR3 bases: TGCGCCAGCAGCCAAGACTCCGTCAATGAGCAGTTCTTC.

CDR3: CAIRQGTQETQYF. In nucleotides, the CDR3 is TGTGCCATCCGACAGGGAACCCAAGAGACCCAGTACTTC. V is TRBV10-3 and J is TRBJ2-5, with 7 bases that match TRBD1. Looked up from germline, CDR1 is ENHRY and CDR2 is SYGVKD. The CDR3 totals 13 residues. Trimming removed 8 bases from V and 1 base from J; junction bases left unmatched: 4.

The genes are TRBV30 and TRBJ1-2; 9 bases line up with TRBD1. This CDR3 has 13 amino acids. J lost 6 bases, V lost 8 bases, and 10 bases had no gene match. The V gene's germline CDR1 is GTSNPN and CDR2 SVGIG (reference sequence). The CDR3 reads CALQGQGGDGYTF. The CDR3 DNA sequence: TGTGCCCTGCAGGGACAGGGAGGCGATGGCTACACCTTC.

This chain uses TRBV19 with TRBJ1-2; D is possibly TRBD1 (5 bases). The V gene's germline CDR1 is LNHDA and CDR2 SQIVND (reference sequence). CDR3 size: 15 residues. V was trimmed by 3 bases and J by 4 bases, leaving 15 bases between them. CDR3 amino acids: CASSMGPGMGYGYTF. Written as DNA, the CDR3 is TGTGCCAGTAGTATGGGGCCGGGGATGGGCTATGGCTACACCTTC.

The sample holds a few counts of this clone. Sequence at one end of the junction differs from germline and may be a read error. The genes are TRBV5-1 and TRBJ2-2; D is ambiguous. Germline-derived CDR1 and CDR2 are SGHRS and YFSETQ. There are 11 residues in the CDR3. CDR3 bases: TGCGCCAGCAAAATCACCGAGGAGCTGTTTTTT. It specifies CASKITEELFF.

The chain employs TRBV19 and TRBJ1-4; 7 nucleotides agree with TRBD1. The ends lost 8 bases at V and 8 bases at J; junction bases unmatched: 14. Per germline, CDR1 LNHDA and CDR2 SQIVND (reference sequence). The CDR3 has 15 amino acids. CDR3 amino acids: CASSPGGVPWEKLFF. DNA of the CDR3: TGTGCCAGTTCTCCAGGGGGGGTCCCCTGGGAAAAACTGTTTTTT. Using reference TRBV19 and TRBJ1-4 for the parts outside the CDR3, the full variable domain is DGGITQSPKYLFRKEGQNVTLSCEQNLNHDAMYWYRQDPGQGLRLIYYSQIVNDFQKGDIAEGYSVSREKKESFPLTVTSAQKNPTAFYLCASSPGGVPWEKLFFGSGTQLSVL.

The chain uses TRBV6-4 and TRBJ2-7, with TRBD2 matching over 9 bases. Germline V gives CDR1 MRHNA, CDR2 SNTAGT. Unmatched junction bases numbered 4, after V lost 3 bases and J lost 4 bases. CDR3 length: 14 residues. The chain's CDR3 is CASSERSGSYEQYF. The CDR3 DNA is TGTGCCAGCAGTGAACGTAGCGGGAGTTACGAGCAGTACTTC.

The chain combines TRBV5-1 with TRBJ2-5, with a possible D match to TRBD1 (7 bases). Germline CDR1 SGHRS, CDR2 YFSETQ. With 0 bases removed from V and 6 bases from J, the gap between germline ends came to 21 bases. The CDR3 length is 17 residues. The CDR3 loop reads CASSLVGGQPKIQTQYF. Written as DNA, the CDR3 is TGCGCCAGCAGCTTGGTGGGGGGACAGCCGAAGATCCAGACCCAGTACTTC. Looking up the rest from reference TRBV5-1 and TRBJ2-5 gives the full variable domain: KAGVTQTPRYLIKTRGQQVTLSCSPISGHRSVSWYQQTPGQGLQFLFEYFSETQRNKGNFPGRFSGRQFSNSRSEMNVSTLELGDSALYLCASSLVGGQPKIQTQYFGPGTRLLVL.

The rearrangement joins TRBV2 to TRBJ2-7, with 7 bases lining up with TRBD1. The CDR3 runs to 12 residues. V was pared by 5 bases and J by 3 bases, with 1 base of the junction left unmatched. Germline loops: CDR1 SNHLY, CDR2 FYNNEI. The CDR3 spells CASSRDSYEQYF. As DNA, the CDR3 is TGTGCCAGCAGTCGGGACAGCTACGAGCAGTACTTC.